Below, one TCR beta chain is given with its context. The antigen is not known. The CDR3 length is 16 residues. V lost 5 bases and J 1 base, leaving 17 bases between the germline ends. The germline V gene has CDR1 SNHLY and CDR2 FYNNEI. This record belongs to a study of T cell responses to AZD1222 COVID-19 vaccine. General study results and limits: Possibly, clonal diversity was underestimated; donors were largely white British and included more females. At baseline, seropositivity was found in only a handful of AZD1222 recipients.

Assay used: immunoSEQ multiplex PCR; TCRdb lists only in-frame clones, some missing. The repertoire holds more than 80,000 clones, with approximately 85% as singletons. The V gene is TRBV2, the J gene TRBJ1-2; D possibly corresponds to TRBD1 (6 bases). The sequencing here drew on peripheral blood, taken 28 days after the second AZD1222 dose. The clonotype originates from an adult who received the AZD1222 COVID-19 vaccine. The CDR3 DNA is TGTGCCAGCAGTCCTAGGGGGAATACTGTTAACTATGGCTACACCTTC. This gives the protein CASSPRGNTVNYGYTF.